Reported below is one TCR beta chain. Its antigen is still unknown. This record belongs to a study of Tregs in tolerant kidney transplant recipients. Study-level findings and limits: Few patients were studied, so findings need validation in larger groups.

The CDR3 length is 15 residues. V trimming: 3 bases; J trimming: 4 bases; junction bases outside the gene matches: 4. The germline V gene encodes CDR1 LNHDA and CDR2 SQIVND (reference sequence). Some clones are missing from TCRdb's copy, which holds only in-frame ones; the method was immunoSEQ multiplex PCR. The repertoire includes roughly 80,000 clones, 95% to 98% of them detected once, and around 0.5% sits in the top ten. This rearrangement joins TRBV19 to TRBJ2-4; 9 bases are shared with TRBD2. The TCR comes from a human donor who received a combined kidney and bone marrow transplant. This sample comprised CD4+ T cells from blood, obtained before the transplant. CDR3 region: CASSIPGLAKNIQYF. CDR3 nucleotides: TGTGCCAGTAGTATCCCGGGACTAGCAAAAAACATTCAGTACTTC.